What follows are 28 T cell receptor beta chains derived from one specimen sequenced in a study of blood T cell repertoires in COVID-19. TCRdb's copy holds only in-frame clones and misses some; the assay was immunoSEQ multiplex PCR. The table records fewer than 250,000 clones, approximately 83% of them present only once. Source material: peripheral blood. Receptors were obtained from a human donor in a cohort sampled during active COVID-19.

The chain employs TRBV5-5 and TRBJ1-1; the match to TRBD1 covers 8 bases. Trimming took 3 bases from V and 2 from J; bases not matched to a gene: 3. Germline V gene data show CDR1 as SGHKS and CDR2 as YYEKEE (reference sequence). The CDR3 is 14 amino acids. As DNA, the CDR3 is TGTGCCAGCAGCTGGACAGGGACAAACACTGAAGCTTTCTTT. This gives the protein CASSWTGTNTEAFF.

J is TRBJ2-1 and V is TRBV4-1; 12 bases match TRBD2. There are 15 residues in the CDR3. The V gene end was trimmed by 3 bases and the J gene end by 7 bases; junction bases not matched to a gene: 4. CDR1 MGHRA and CDR2 YSYEKL come from the germline V gene. CDR3 DNA sequence: TGCGCCAGCAGCCATGAAGGACTAGCGGGGAATGAGCAGTTCTTC. It is translated as CASSHEGLAGNEQFF.

The chain links TRBV11-2 to TRBJ1-6, with a possible D match to TRBD1 (5 bases). Trimming removed 8 bases from V and 6 bases from J, with 14 bases in between. The CDR3 is 14 amino acids. Germline V CDR1 and CDR2: SGHAT, FQNNGV. CDR3 in amino acids: CASGTGTSNSPLHF. The CDR3 DNA follows: TGTGCCAGCGGAACCGGGACTTCTAATTCACCCCTCCACTTT.

The J gene is TRBJ2-7, the V gene TRBV28; 8 bases are a match to TRBD1. Germline lookup yields CDR1 MDHEN and CDR2 SYDVKM. This CDR3 is built from 14 residues. J lost 2 bases, V lost 5 bases, and 5 bases had no gene match. The CDR3 loop reads CASSPTGVPYEQYF. The CDR3 DNA reads as TGTGCCAGCAGTCCGACAGGGGTTCCCTACGAGCAGTACTTC. Variable domain in full (rest from reference TRBV28 and TRBJ2-7): DVKVTQSSRYLVKRTGEKVFLECVQDMDHENMFWYRQDPGLGLRLIYFSYDVKMKEKGDIPEGYSVSREKKERFSLILESASTNQTSMYLCASSPTGVPYEQYFGPGTRLTVT.

The J gene is TRBJ2-4, the V gene TRBV5-4; perhaps TRBD1 as D (5 bases). The germline V and J ends were trimmed by 0 bases and 3 bases, with 13 bases remaining between them. The CDR3 sequence is 16 residues long. Germline lookup yields CDR1 SGHNT and CDR2 YYREEE (reference sequence). CDR3 sequence: CASSLVGQGNKNIQYF. DNA of the CDR3: TGTGCCAGCAGCTTGGTTGGGCAGGGCAACAAAAACATTCAGTACTTC.

As concerns this clone: The junction does not match germline at one end; this may be a read error. This chain joins TRBV7-2 and TRBJ2-1; no definite D call. Per germline, CDR1 SGHTA and CDR2 FQGNSA. The CDR3 has 13 residues. The chain's CDR3 is CASSLGSYDEQFF. The DNA of the CDR3 is TGTGCCAGCAGCTTAGGCTCCTACGATGAGCAGTTCTTC.

This clone was detected once. CDR3 sequence reads: CATSREVGTDTQYF. The CDR3, as DNA: TGTGCCACCAGCAGGGAGGTTGGCACAGATACGCAGTATTTT. This chain joins TRBV15 and TRBJ2-3, with a possible D match to TRBD2 (5 bases). The V end was cut by 3 bases, the J end by 1 base, with 8 bases between. The CDR3 has 14 residues. Per germline, CDR1 LNHNV and CDR2 YYDKDF (reference sequence).

J is TRBJ2-5 and V is TRBV2; 14 bases match TRBD2. This CDR3 has 20 residues. CDR1 is SNHLY, CDR2 FYNNEI, per germline. J lost 5 bases, V lost 6 bases, and 20 bases had no gene match. In DNA, the CDR3 is TGTGCCAGCAGAGGAGGTCCCTTTTCGGGACTAGCGGGAGAATGGGAGACCCAGTACTTC. It specifies CASRGGPFSGLAGEWETQYF.

The genes are TRBV12-5 and TRBJ2-1; 11 bases agree with TRBD2. J lost 7 bases, V lost 0 bases, and 8 bases had no gene match. Germline lookup yields CDR1 LGHNT and CDR2 FRNRAP. The CDR3 runs to 17 residues. The CDR3 DNA sequence: TGTGCTAGTGGTTTGGTGGTAGCGGGAGGGCCTAAAAATGAGCAGTTCTTC. It specifies CASGLVVAGGPKNEQFF.

The V and J genes are TRBV28 and TRBJ2-7, with a weak D call TRBD2 (6 bases). This CDR3 spans 18 amino acids. Germline V lookup: CDR1 MDHEN, CDR2 SYDVKM. The ends were cut back, 5 bases at V and 0 bases at J, with 23 bases in the middle. The CDR3 DNA follows: TGTGCCAGCAGTCCCGACGGGAGATCGGGCTTGGTCTCCTACGAGCAGTACTTC. Its translation is CASSPDGRSGLVSYEQYF. The full variable domain, in which reference TRBV28 and TRBJ2-7 provide the parts outside the CDR3, is DVKVTQSSRYLVKRTGEKVFLECVQDMDHENMFWYRQDPGLGLRLIYFSYDVKMKEKGDIPEGYSVSREKKERFSLILESASTNQTSMYLCASSPDGRSGLVSYEQYFGPGTRLTVT.

The CDR3 nucleotides are TGTGCCAGCAGCTTAAGTAGCCTCTCCTACGAGCAGTACTTC. Its translation is CASSLSSLSYEQYF. The V and J genes are TRBV7-9 and TRBJ2-7, with unresolved D. V lost 2 bases to trimming and J lost 0 bases, with 8 bases between them. CDR3 length: 14 residues. Germline V gene data show CDR1 as SEHNR and CDR2 as FQNEAQ (reference sequence).

The chain is built from TRBV6-4 and TRBJ1-2; 8 bases fit TRBD1. J was trimmed by 7 bases and V by 0 bases; bases with no gene match: 7. The germline CDR1 and CDR2 sequences are MRHNA and SNTAGT. The length of the CDR3 is 15 residues. The DNA of the CDR3 is TGTGCCAGCAGTGACTCGATTGCAGGGGGCCGTGGCTACACCTTC. Amino acid sequence: CASSDSIAGGRGYTF.

The count of this clone is one. The V call is TRBV5-1, the J call TRBJ2-3; TRBD2 matches 16 bases. Germline V lookup: CDR1 SGHRS, CDR2 YFSETQ. Trimming removed 4 bases from V and 10 bases from J; junction bases left unmatched: 6. The CDR3 sequence is 15 residues long. The CDR3 DNA sequence: TGCGCCAGCAGCCCGGGACTAGCGGGGGGGGGTCCGCAGTATTTT. This gives the protein CASSPGLAGGGPQYF.

The chain couples TRBV15 to TRBJ2-7; a possible D gene is TRBD1 (5 bases). The ends were cut back, 1 base at V and 2 bases at J, with 15 bases in the middle. This CDR3 region has 16 residues. Germline V gives CDR1 LNHNV, CDR2 YYDKDF (reference sequence). CDR3 protein: CATSRAETRGTYEQYF. Here the CDR3 DNA reads TGTGCCACCAGCAGAGCTGAGACAAGGGGTACCTACGAGCAGTACTTC.

The chain combines TRBV7-9 with TRBJ2-5; D may be TRBD1 (6 bases). The CDR3 contains 13 residues. CDR1 and CDR2 (germline): SEHNR, FQNEAQ (reference sequence). V gave up 8 bases and J gave up 2 bases, with 12 bases separating them. DNA for the CDR3: TGTGCCAGCGGGGGCACGGAACAAGAGACCCAGTACTTC. Translated, it gives CASGGTEQETQYF.

The rearrangement uses TRBV12-3 or TRBV12-4 and TRBJ1-5, with D uncertain. This CDR3 has 11 amino acids. V gave up 4 bases and J gave up 9 bases, with 7 bases separating them. In DNA, the CDR3 is TGTGCCAGCAGTTCCGAGGGGCCCCAGCATTTT. Translation: CASSSEGPQHF.

This chain connects TRBV9 to TRBJ2-7; weak D call: TRBD1 (6 bases). Germline V lookup: CDR1 SGDLS, CDR2 YYNGEE. Trimming pared 0 bases from V and 8 bases from J, leaving 18 bases between. The length of the CDR3 is 15 residues. The CDR3 DNA reads as TGTGCCAGCAGCGTAGCACCGGACAGATATACGAAGCAGTACTTC. Translated: CASSVAPDRYTKQYF.

The J gene is TRBJ2-3, the V gene TRBV18; 10 positions match TRBD2. J was trimmed by 4 bases and V by 2 bases; bases with no gene match: 3. The CDR3 totals 15 residues. Per the germline V gene, CDR1 is KGHSH and CDR2 is LQKENI. Here the CDR3 DNA reads TGTGCCAGCTCACCATCGCTAGCGGGAGCAGATACGCAGTATTTT. Translating gives CASSPSLAGADTQYF.

This sequence joins TRBV7-8 and TRBJ1-5; TRBD1 might be the D (5 bases). Deletions cut 5 bases from V and 2 bases from J, with 13 bases between. This CDR3 region has 15 residues. Germline values: CDR1 SGHVS, CDR2 FQNEAQ. In nucleotides, the CDR3 is TGTGCCAGCAGCCCAACCAGGGCGGGCAATCAGCCCCAGCATTTT. Translated: CASSPTRAGNQPQHF.

This rearrangement joins TRBV19 to TRBJ2-2; TRBD2 aligns across 10 bases. Germline lookup yields CDR1 LNHDA and CDR2 SQIVND (reference sequence). CDR3 length: 18 residues. V lost 5 bases and J lost 3; bases outside the gene matches: 12. CDR3 bases: TGTGCCAGTAGTTCGTCGCCGACTAGCGGGTTCGACACCGGGGAGCTGTTTTTT. Amino acid sequence: CASSSSPTSGFDTGELFF.

The count of this clone is one. The genes are TRBV6-1 and TRBJ2-5; tentatively, D is TRBD1 (6 bases). The ends were cut back, 1 base at V and 4 bases at J, with 16 bases in the middle. The V gene's germline CDR1 is MNHNS and CDR2 SASEGT. CDR3 length equals 16 residues. CDR3 nucleotide sequence: TGTGCCAGCAGTGAAGAACAGGGTCTCCCCGGAGAGACCCAGTACTTC. Its translation: CASSEEQGLPGETQYF.

This clone occurred many times. This chain uses TRBV7-9 with TRBJ1-3; D is uncertain. CDR1 and CDR2 from the germline V gene are SEHNR and FQNEAQ (reference sequence). V lost 3 bases, J lost 7 bases, and 13 bases lay in between. The CDR3 sequence is 14 residues long. The CDR3 loop is CASSLAGRRNTIYF. Written as DNA, the CDR3 is TGTGCCAGCAGCTTGGCAGGCCGACGGAACACCATATATTTT.

This clone was detected only once. This chain links TRBV7-8 with TRBJ2-1; D is possibly TRBD1 (5 bases). CDR3 size: 16 residues. The V gene's germline CDR1 is SGHVS and CDR2 FQNEAQ. Deletions cut 4 bases from V and 7 bases from J, with 20 bases between. The DNA of the CDR3 is TGTGCCAGCAGCTCGGCCATATTCAGGGTAGAGAATGAGCAGTTCTTC. As protein: CASSSAIFRVENEQFF. Filled out from reference TRBV7-8 and TRBJ2-1, the complete variable domain reads GAGVSQSPRYKVAKRGQDVALRCDPISGHVSLFWYQQALGQGPEFLTYFQNEAQLDKSGLPSDRFFAERPEGSVSTLKIQRTQQEDSAVYLCASSSAIFRVENEQFFGPGTRLTVL.

The chain couples TRBV11-2 to TRBJ1-5; the D is unclear. Looked up from germline, CDR1 is SGHAT and CDR2 is FQNNGV. Deletions cut 0 bases from V and 7 bases from J, with 7 bases between. The CDR3 loop spans 13 amino acids. The CDR3 nucleotides read TGTGCCAGCAGCTTAGAGGTCCAGCAGCCCCAGCATTTT. Protein: CASSLEVQQPQHF.

Comment on this clone: At one of its ends the junction is not consistent with the germline gene, which may arise from a read error. This chain connects TRBV3-1 (or the pseudogene TRBV3-2) to TRBJ2-1; D is unclear. CDR3 length: 12 amino acids. Per germline, CDR1 LGHDT and CDR2 YNNKEL (reference sequence). DNA of the CDR3: TGTGCCAGCACCGGCCCATACAGTGAGCAGTTCTTC. Its translation is CASTGPYSEQFF.

The chain uses TRBV3-1 (or the pseudogene TRBV3-2) and TRBJ1-6, with 8 bases aligning to TRBD1. This CDR3 has 16 amino acids. J lost 9 bases, V lost 1 base, and 8 bases had no gene match. CDR1 is LGHDT and CDR2 is YNNKEL in the germline V gene (reference sequence). This CDR3 is CASSQGGWTGSSPLHF. The CDR3 DNA sequence: TGTGCCAGCAGCCAAGGGGGGTGGACAGGGAGTTCACCCCTCCACTTT.

This sequence joins TRBV10-1 and TRBJ2-5, with D possibly being TRBD2 (5 bases). The V end lost 0 bases, the J end lost 3 bases, and 14 bases lay between the germline ends. This CDR3 contains 16 residues. The V gene's germline CDR1 is WNHNN and CDR2 SYGVQD (reference sequence). For the CDR3, the DNA is TGCGCCAGCAGTGAGTCCACCAGGACGGAGGAAGAGACCCAGTACTTC. Translation: CASSESTRTEEETQYF.

The chain is built from TRBV5-1 and TRBJ1-2, with 8 bases that match TRBD1. The CDR3 spans 13 residues. The germline gives CDR1 SGHRS, CDR2 YFSETQ. V lost 3 bases and J lost 8; bases outside the gene matches: 6. The DNA of the CDR3 is TGCGCCAGCAGCTACGGACAGGGTTCGGGCTACACCTTC. It codes for CASSYGQGSGYTF.